The TCR beta chain described here comes from a study of T cell repertoires in cytomegalovirus infection. Overall study findings and caveats: CMV-specific HLA-C-restricted TCR beta clonotypes dominated the ex vivo response.

Germline CDR1 and CDR2: SQVTM and ANQGSEA. The germline V and J ends were trimmed by 6 bases and 2 bases, with 6 bases remaining between them. The CDR3 contains 11 residues. This clonotype was observed many times. What it binds is unknown. TCRdb fed the reads into MiXCR, producing one record per CDR3 protein. The sample yields about 140,000 distinct CDR3 sequences, about 6% seen once. The sequence derives from a human donor in good health (CMV status not recorded). Some clones in this sample may be carry-over from other donors' samples. Sequenced: PBMCs. The chain recombines TRBV29-1 with TRBJ2-3; D call uncertain. CDR3: CSVSPTDTQYF. In DNA form, the CDR3 reads TGCAGCGTCTCACCCACAGATACGCAGTATTTT.